A selection of T cell receptor beta chains follows, all from one sample in a study of post-analysis software for immune sequencing data. MiXCR, run by TCRdb on the PCR reads, gives a single entry per CDR3 protein. The sample records approximately 660,000 distinct CDR3 sequences, roughly three fifths being singletons. Source material: blood. The receptors stem from a girl aged 2 to 9 with multiple sclerosis. The CDR3 runs from the conserved cysteine through the conserved F or W. D genes are given only for firm matches.

J gene: TRBJ1-5; V gene: TRBV19; D gene: .; CDR3 protein: CASSIHGSNQPQHF
J gene: TRBJ1-5; V gene: TRBV20-1; D gene: .; CDR3 protein: CSAADGFSNQPQHF
J gene: TRBJ1-2; V gene: TRBV7-2; D gene: .; CDR3 protein: CASSFPLGISNYGYTF
J gene: TRBJ2-1; V gene: TRBV30; D gene: .; CDR3 protein: CAWSEEVDEQFF
J gene: .; V gene: TRBV11-2; D gene: .; CDR3 protein: CASSPYGGAGETQYF
J gene: TRBJ2-3; V gene: TRBV5-1; D gene: .; CDR3 protein: CASSPGTTSHTQYF
J gene: TRBJ2-7; V gene: TRBV6-2/TRBV6-3; D gene: .; CDR3 protein: CASSYPQAYEQYF
J gene: TRBJ1-2; V gene: TRBV5-6; D gene: .; CDR3 protein: CASSDTGSNYGYTF
J gene: TRBJ2-3; V gene: TRBV20-1; D gene: .; CDR3 protein: CSASPGPSDTQYF
J gene: TRBJ1-2; V gene: TRBV20-1; D gene: TRBD1; CDR3 protein: CSGEEGANGCTF
J gene: TRBJ2-1; V gene: TRBV24-1; D gene: .; CDR3 protein: CATSDLDREEQFF
J gene: TRBJ2-7; V gene: TRBV6-2/TRBV6-3; D gene: TRBD1; CDR3 protein: CASSTETGSGSYEQYF
J gene: TRBJ2-4; V gene: TRBV29-1; D gene: .; CDR3 protein: CSVVKSGKGEKGNIQYF
J gene: TRBJ2-5; V gene: TRBV15; D gene: .; CDR3 protein: CATSRRDRKQETQYF
J gene: TRBJ1-2; V gene: TRBV20-1; D gene: .; CDR3 protein: CSARDLSDSYGYTF
J gene: TRBJ2-7; V gene: TRBV7-2; D gene: TRBD2; CDR3 protein: CASSPASGRVSYEQYF
J gene: TRBJ2-1; V gene: TRBV13; D gene: TRBD1; CDR3 protein: CASSLAGQGYDEQFF
J gene: TRBJ2-3; V gene: TRBV11-2; D gene: .; CDR3 protein: CASSRTADRMSQYF
J gene: TRBJ2-5; V gene: TRBV5-1; D gene: .; CDR3 protein: CASSLGHGRQTQYF
J gene: TRBJ2-1; V gene: TRBV27; D gene: TRBD2; CDR3 protein: CASTNSGRADNEQFF
J gene: .; V gene: TRBV20-1; D gene: .; CDR3 protein: CSARPAGYEQYF
J gene: TRBJ2-1; V gene: TRBV29-1; D gene: TRBD2; CDR3 protein: CSVEGGTITYNEQFF
J gene: TRBJ1-1; V gene: TRBV20-1; D gene: .; CDR3 protein: CSASPDLNTEAFF
J gene: TRBJ2-3; V gene: TRBV4-2; D gene: .; CDR3 protein: CASSQLYRVTSTDTQYF
J gene: TRBJ1-1; V gene: TRBV25-1; D gene: .; CDR3 protein: CASNEGDTEAFF
J gene: TRBJ1-4; V gene: TRBV7-2; D gene: TRBD1; CDR3 protein: CASSLPGQGAGTNEKLFF
J gene: TRBJ1-1; V gene: TRBV29-1; D gene: .; CDR3 protein: CSVGPGGSGTEAFF
J gene: TRBJ1-5; V gene: TRBV20-1; D gene: TRBD1; CDR3 protein: CSAGTGARGNQPQHF
J gene: TRBJ2-1; V gene: TRBV29-1; D gene: .; CDR3 protein: CSGGTWANNEQFF
J gene: TRBJ2-7; V gene: TRBV7-2; D gene: TRBD1; CDR3 protein: CASSLGPGTGNEQYF
J gene: TRBJ2-1; V gene: TRBV20-1; D gene: TRBD1; CDR3 protein: CSALIGQGADEQFF
J gene: .; V gene: TRBV7-2; D gene: TRBD2; CDR3 protein: CASSPPGGGANIQYF
J gene: TRBJ2-1; V gene: TRBV12-3/TRBV12-4; D gene: .; CDR3 protein: CASMASGLEKGYNEQFF
J gene: TRBJ2-4; V gene: TRBV12-3/TRBV12-4; D gene: TRBD2; CDR3 protein: CASSLVAGKNIQYF
J gene: TRBJ1-1; V gene: TRBV29-1; D gene: .; CDR3 protein: CSVRTDTEAFF
J gene: TRBJ1-3; V gene: TRBV5-1; D gene: .; CDR3 protein: CASSFSGFDSGNTIYF
J gene: TRBJ2-1; V gene: TRBV6-5; D gene: TRBD2; CDR3 protein: CASSPHSGESYNEQFF
J gene: TRBJ1-2; V gene: TRBV5-1; D gene: .; CDR3 protein: CASSFAGAEGYTF
J gene: TRBJ2-3; V gene: TRBV9; D gene: TRBD2; CDR3 protein: CASSTSGGDTQYF
J gene: TRBJ2-5; V gene: TRBV29-1; D gene: TRBD2; CDR3 protein: CSVGGLAGGLVQETQYF
J gene: TRBJ2-4; V gene: TRBV20-1; D gene: TRBD1; CDR3 protein: CSARDRYRGNIQYF
J gene: TRBJ2-1; V gene: TRBV29-1; D gene: TRBD2; CDR3 protein: CSVEDPTSGGTYNEQFF
J gene: TRBJ2-3; V gene: TRBV10-3; D gene: TRBD2; CDR3 protein: CAIKHAGGSADTQYF
J gene: TRBJ1-6; V gene: TRBV20-1; D gene: .; CDR3 protein: CSASAQGSANSPLHF
J gene: TRBJ1-2; V gene: TRBV5-5; D gene: .; CDR3 protein: CTSSLPGCGGYTF
J gene: TRBJ2-7; V gene: TRBV7-3; D gene: TRBD1; CDR3 protein: CASSYRDRVTGLNYEQYF
J gene: TRBJ1-2; V gene: TRBV29-1; D gene: TRBD1; CDR3 protein: CSVEHRDSLFKAGYTF
J gene: TRBJ1-1; V gene: TRBV7-2; D gene: .; CDR3 protein: CASSLGATRTEAFF
J gene: TRBJ2-3; V gene: TRBV20-1; D gene: .; CDR3 protein: CTGRGAFTDTQYF
J gene: TRBJ2-1; V gene: TRBV24-1; D gene: TRBD2; CDR3 protein: CATSDSGGTYNEQFF
J gene: TRBJ1-4; V gene: TRBV4-1; D gene: .; CDR3 protein: CASSQGPTHSTNEKLFF
J gene: TRBJ2-6; V gene: TRBV6-5; D gene: .; CDR3 protein: CASRIGISGANVLTF
J gene: .; V gene: TRBV6-2/TRBV6-3; D gene: TRBD1; CDR3 protein: CASTQTGIPYEQYF
J gene: TRBJ2-7; V gene: TRBV30; D gene: .; CDR3 protein: CAWSIGQGKGEQYF
J gene: TRBJ2-3; V gene: TRBV15; D gene: .; CDR3 protein: CATSTETVGNTDTQYF